One T cell receptor beta chain is described in this entry. No antigen is known for it. This specimen belongs to a study of cytomegalovirus exposure and HLA in healthy donors. Study results and limitations: Association of a missense DCLRE1C variant with TCR beta V- and J-gene trimming was reported in a later analysis. In a later analysis, HLA-associated TCR beta chains were more clonally expanded than equally common others.

The CDR3 spans 15 residues. V gave up 0 bases and J gave up 3 bases, with 10 bases separating them. Germline values: CDR1 SGHTA, CDR2 FQGTGA. 13 Jbeta primers and 60 Vbeta primers were used for the PCR. Clones were sequenced by immunoSEQ multiplex PCR, and TCRdb holds only the in-frame ones, with some missing. Of about 150,000 clones listed, 85% to 90% were seen once; the top ten hold less than 5.5%. The chain carries TRBV7-3 and TRBJ2-3; a weak D match, TRBD1 (5 bases). The sample comprised PBMCs. The clonotype originates from a woman aged 30 to 39 in good health and CMV-seronegative. The CDR3 spells CASSLTPGSTDTQYF. In DNA form, the CDR3 reads TGTGCCAGCAGCTTAACTCCAGGGTCGACAGATACGCAGTATTTT.